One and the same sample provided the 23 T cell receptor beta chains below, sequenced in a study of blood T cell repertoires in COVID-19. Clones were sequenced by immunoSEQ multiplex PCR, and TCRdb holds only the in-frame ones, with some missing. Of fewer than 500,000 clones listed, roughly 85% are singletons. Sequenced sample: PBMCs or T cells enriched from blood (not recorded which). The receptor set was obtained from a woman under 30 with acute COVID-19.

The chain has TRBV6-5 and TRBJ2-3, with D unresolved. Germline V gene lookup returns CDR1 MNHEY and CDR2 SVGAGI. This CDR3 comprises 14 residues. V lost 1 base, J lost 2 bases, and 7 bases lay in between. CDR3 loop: CASSYLGATDTQYF. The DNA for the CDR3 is TGTGCCAGCAGTTACTTAGGAGCCACAGATACGCAGTATTTT.

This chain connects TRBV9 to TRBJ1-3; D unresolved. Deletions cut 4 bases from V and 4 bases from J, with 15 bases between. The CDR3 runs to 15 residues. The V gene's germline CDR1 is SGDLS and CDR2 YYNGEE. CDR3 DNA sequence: TGTGCCAGCAGCCTTCAGGAATCATCAGGAAACACCATATATTTT. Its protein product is CASSLQESSGNTIYF.

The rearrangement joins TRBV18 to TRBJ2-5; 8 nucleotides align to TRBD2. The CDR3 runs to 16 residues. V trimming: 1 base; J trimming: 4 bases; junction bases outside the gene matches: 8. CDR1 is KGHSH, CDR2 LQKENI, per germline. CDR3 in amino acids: CASSPQSGGLGETQYF. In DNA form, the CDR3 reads TGTGCCAGCTCACCACAGAGCGGGGGACTGGGAGAGACCCAGTACTTC.

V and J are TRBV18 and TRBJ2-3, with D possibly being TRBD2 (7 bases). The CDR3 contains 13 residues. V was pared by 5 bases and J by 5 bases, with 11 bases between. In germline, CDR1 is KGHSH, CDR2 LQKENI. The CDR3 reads CASSGGGEDTQYF. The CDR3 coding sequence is TGTGCCAGCTCAGGGGGGGGCGAAGATACGCAGTATTTT.

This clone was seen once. Here the CDR3 reads CASSVVLARYNSPLHF. The CDR3 bases are TGTGCCAGCAGCGTCGTATTGGCCCGCTATAATTCACCCCTCCACTTT. V is TRBV7-2 and J is TRBJ1-6; D unclear. The CDR3 is 16 residues long. Germline V gene sequence: CDR1 SGHTA, CDR2 FQGNSA. The V end lost 5 bases, the J end lost 3 bases, and 14 bases lay between the germline ends.

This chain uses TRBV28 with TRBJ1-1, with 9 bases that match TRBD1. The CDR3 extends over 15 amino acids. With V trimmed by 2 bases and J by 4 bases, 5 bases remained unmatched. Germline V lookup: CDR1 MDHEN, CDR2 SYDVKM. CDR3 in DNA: TGTGCCAGCAGTTTAACCGGGACAGGGATCACTGAAGCTTTCTTT. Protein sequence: CASSLTGTGITEAFF.

The CDR3 coding sequence is TGTGCCAGCAGCCTCCAGGGGGCCGAGACTAATGAAAAACTGTTTTTT. Translation gives CASSLQGAETNEKLFF. The J gene is TRBJ1-4, the V gene TRBV4-2; 8 bases are shared with TRBD1. Germline lookup yields CDR1 LGHNA and CDR2 YNFKEQ. The CDR3 runs 16 residues. Trimming at V came to 4 bases and at J to 2 bases, leaving 6 bases not matched to a gene.

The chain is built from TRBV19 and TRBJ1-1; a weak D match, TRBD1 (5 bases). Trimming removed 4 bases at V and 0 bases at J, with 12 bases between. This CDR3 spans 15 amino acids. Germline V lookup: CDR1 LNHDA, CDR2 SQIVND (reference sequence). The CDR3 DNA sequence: TGTGCCAGTAGTAGCGGGACGGAAATGAACACTGAAGCTTTCTTT. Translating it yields CASSSGTEMNTEAFF.

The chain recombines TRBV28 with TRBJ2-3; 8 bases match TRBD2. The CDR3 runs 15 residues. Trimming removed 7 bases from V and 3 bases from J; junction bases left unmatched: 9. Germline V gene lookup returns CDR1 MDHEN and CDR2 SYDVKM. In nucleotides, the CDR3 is TGTGCCAGCATTTCGGGGGGGGCAGGGACAGATACGCAGTATTTT. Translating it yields CASISGGAGTDTQYF.

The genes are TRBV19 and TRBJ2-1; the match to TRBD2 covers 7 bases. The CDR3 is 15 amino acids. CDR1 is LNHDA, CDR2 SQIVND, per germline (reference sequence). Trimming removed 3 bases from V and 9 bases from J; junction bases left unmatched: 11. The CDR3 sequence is CASSMSGGRVGEQFF. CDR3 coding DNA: TGTGCCAGTAGTATGTCGGGAGGCCGGGTGGGTGAGCAGTTCTTC.

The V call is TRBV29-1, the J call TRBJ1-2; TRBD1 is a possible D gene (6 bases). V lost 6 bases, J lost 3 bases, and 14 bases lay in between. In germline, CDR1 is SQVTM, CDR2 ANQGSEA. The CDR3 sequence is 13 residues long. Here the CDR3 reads CSVTGIPDYGYTF. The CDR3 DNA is TGCAGCGTAACAGGGATTCCGGACTATGGCTACACCTTC.

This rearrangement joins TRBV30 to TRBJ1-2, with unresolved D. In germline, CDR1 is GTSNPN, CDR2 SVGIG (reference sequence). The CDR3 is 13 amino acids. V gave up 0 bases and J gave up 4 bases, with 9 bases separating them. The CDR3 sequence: CAWSVLATYGYTF. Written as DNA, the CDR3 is TGTGCCTGGAGTGTACTAGCTACCTATGGCTACACCTTC.

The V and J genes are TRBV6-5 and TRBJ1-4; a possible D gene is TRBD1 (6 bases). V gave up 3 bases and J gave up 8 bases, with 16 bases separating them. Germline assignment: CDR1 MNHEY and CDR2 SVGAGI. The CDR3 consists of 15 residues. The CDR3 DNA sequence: TGTGCCAGCAGTTATACCCCGACAGGTCGCGAAAAACTGTTTTTT. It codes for CASSYTPTGREKLFF.

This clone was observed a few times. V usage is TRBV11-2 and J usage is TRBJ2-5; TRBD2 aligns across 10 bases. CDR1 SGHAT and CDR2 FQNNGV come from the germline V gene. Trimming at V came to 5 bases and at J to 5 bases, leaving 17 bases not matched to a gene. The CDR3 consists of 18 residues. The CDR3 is CASSPQGASGGGRETQYF. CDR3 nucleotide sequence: TGTGCCAGCAGCCCCCAAGGGGCTAGCGGGGGAGGCAGGGAGACCCAGTACTTC.

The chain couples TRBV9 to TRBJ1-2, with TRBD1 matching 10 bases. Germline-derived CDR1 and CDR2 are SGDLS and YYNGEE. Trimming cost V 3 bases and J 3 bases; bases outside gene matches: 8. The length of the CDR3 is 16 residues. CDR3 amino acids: CASSDPGTGEDYGYTF. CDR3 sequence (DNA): TGTGCCAGCAGCGATCCCGGGACAGGGGAGGACTATGGCTACACCTTC.

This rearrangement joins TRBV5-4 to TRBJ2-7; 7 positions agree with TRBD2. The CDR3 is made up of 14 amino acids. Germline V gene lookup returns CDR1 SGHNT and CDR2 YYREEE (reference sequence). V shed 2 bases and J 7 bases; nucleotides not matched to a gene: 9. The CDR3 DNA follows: TGTGCCAGCAGCTTCCGCGGGAGTTCCTCGGAGCAGTACTTC. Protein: CASSFRGSSSEQYF. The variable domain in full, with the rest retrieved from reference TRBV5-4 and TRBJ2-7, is ETGVTQSPTHLIKTRGQQVTLRCSSQSGHNTVSWYQQALGQGPQFIFQYYREEENGRGNFPPRFSGLQFPNYSSELNVNALELDDSALYLCASSFRGSSSEQYFGPGTRLTVT.

CDR3 nucleotides: TGTGCCATCATGGGACTAGCGGGAGAGGGAGAGACCCAGTACTTC. Amino acid sequence: CAIMGLAGEGETQYF. The chain has TRBV5-4 and TRBJ2-5; 14 bases agree with TRBD2. Trimming removed 9 bases from V and 4 bases from J; junction bases left unmatched: 8. CDR1 and CDR2 (germline): SGHNT, YYREEE (reference sequence). The CDR3 runs 15 residues.

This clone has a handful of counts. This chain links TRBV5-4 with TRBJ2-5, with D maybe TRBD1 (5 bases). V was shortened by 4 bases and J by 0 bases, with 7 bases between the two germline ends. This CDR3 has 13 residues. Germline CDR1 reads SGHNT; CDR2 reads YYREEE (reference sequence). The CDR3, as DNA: TGTGCCAGCAGCCGCAGGGACCAAGAGACCCAGTACTTC. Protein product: CASSRRDQETQYF.

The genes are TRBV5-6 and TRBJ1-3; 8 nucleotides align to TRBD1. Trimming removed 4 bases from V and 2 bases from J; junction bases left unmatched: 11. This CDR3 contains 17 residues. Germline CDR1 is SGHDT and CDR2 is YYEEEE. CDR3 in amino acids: CASSSWGGQGTGNTIYF. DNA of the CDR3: TGTGCCAGCAGCAGTTGGGGCGGACAGGGCACTGGAAACACCATATATTTT.

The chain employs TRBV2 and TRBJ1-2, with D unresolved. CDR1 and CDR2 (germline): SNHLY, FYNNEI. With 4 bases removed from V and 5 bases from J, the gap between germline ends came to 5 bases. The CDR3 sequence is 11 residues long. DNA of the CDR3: TGTGCCAGCAGTGGGGCTTATGGCTACACCTTC. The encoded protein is CASSGAYGYTF.

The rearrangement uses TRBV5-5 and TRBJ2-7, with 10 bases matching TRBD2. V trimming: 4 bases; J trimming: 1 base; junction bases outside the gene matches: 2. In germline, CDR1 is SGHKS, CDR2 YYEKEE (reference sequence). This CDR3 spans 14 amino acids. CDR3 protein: CASSQREGSYEQYF. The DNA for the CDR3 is TGTGCCAGCAGCCAGCGGGAGGGTTCCTACGAGCAGTACTTC. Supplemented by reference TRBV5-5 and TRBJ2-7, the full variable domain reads DAGVTQSPTHLIKTRGQQVTLRCSPISGHKSVSWYQQVLGQGPQFIFQYYEKEERGRGNFPDRFSARQFPNYSSELNVNALLLGDSALYLCASSQREGSYEQYFGPGTRLTVT.

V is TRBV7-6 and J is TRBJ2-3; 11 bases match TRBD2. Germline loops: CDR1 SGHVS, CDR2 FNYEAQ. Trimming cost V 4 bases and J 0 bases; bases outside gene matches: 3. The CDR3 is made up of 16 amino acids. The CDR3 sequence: CASSSRTSGSTDTQYF. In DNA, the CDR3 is TGTGCCAGCAGCTCCCGGACTAGCGGGAGCACAGATACGCAGTATTTT.

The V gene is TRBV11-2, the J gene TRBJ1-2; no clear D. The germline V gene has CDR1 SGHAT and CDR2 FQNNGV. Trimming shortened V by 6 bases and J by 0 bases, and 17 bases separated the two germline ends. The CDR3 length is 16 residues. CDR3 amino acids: CASRSFVTLANYGYTF. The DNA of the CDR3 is TGTGCCAGCAGATCCTTCGTGACACTAGCTAACTATGGCTACACCTTC.